This T cell receptor beta chain derives from a study of T cell responses to AZD1222 COVID-19 vaccine. Overall study results and limits: Females made up more of the donors, who were largely white British, and clonal diversity may have come out too low. Following two doses of AZD1222, Spike-specific TCR breadth and depth rose. There were vaccine-associated CD4 TCRs across spike, dominant at 160-218 and 743-854.

Assay used: immunoSEQ multiplex PCR; TCRdb lists only in-frame clones, some missing. The repertoire includes 40,000 to 55,000 clones, about 90% of them detected once, and roughly two fifths sits in the top ten. Germline V gene sequence: CDR1 SEHNR, CDR2 FQNEAQ (reference sequence). This CDR3 contains 13 residues. Trimming stripped 5 bases from V and 6 bases from J, with 11 bases between. Pooled in the analysis were second doses at about 4 or about 12 weeks. As regards this clone: Its specificity is unknown.

The V gene is TRBV7-9, the J gene TRBJ1-5; no reliable D call. The specimen was peripheral blood, collected 28 days after the second AZD1222 dose. The receptor was isolated from an adult who received the AZD1222 COVID-19 vaccine. The CDR3 nucleotides are TGTGCCAGCAGCCTAACGGTAGGTCAGCCCCAGCATTTT. This encodes CASSLTVGQPQHF. Using reference TRBV7-9 and TRBJ1-5 for the parts outside the CDR3, the full variable domain is DTGVSQNPRHKITKRGQNVTFRCDPISEHNRLYWYRQTLGQGPEFLTYFQNEAQLEKSRLLSDRFSAERPKGSFSTLEIQRTEQGDSAMYLCASSLTVGQPQHFGDGTRLSIL.